This T cell receptor (beta chain) was retrieved from a study of OX40 agonist ivuxolimab in advanced cancers. Overall study findings and caveats: In the expanded peripheral T cells, antigen specificity was never determined. Partly responding patients at 0.1-3.0 mg/kg showed some of the smallest clonal expansion. Dosing at 0.1 to 3.0 mg/kg was accompanied by clonal expansion of CD4+ and CD8+ blood T cells by week 6.

This CDR3 region has 16 residues. Germline trimming cut 5 bases from V and 6 bases from J; bases unmatched to any gene: 11. CDR1 is MDHEN, CDR2 SYDVKM, per germline. It was autoimmune disease history or systemic immunosuppression that excluded patients. The repertoire was sequenced with immunoSEQ multiplex PCR; TCRdb's copy has only in-frame clones and lacks some. The data hold nearly 60,000 clones, with about 87% observed a single time. Notes on this clone: Its antigen is not identified.

Material: CD4+ or CD8+ T cells sorted from blood, obtained in a trial of the OX40 agonist ivuxolimab. This chain links TRBV28 with TRBJ2-2; 8 positions match TRBD2. This TCR came from an adult with an advanced solid tumor such as melanoma, head and neck, liver or kidney cancer. In DNA form, the CDR3 reads TGTGCCAGCAGTGTCTATTCCGGGAGGGGAGCCGGGGAGCTGTTTTTT. It yields the protein CASSVYSGRGAGELFF.